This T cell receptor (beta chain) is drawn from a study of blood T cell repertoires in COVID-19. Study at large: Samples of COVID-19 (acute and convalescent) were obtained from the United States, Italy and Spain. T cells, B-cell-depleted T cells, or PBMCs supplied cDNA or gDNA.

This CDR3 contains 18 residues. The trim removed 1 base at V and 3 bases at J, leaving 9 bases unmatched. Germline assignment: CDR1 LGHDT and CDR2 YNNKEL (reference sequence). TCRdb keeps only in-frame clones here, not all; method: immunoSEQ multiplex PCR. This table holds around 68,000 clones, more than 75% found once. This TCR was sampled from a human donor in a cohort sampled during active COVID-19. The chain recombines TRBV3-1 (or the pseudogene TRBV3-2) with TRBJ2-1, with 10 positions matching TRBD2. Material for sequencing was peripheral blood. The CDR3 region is CASSQATGLAAGYNEQFF. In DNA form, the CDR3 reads TGTGCCAGCAGCCAAGCCACCGGACTAGCGGCCGGCTACAATGAGCAGTTCTTC.